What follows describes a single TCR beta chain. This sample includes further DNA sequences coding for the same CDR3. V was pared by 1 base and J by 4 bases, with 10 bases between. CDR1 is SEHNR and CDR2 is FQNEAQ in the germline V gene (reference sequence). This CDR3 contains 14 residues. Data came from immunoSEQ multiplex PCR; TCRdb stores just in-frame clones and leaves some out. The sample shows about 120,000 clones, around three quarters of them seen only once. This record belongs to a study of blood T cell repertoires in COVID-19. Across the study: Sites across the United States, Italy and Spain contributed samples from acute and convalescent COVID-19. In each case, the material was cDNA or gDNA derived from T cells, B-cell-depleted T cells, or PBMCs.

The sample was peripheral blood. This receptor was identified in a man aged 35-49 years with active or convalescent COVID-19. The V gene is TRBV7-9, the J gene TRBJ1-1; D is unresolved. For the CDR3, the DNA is TGTGCCAGCAGCTTAGGGGGAGTGGGCACTGAAGCTTTCTTT. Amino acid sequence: CASSLGGVGTEAFF.